What follows is one TCR beta chain and its context. Its antigen remains unidentified. The data were produced by immunoSEQ multiplex PCR, yet TCRdb's version contains in-frame clones alone and is incomplete. The profile covers some 200,000 clones, with approximately 65% appearing a single time and approximately 10% taken by the ten largest. This sample is part of a study of shared clonotypes between healthy human individuals. Study-level results: Donor clonotype sharing was expected to depend on sequencing depth.

The CDR3 totals 14 residues. Germline V gene data show CDR1 as ENHRY and CDR2 as SYGVKD. V lost 4 bases to trimming and J lost 8 bases, with 15 bases between them. The source of this sequence is a man aged 25 to 45 in good health. The chain joins TRBV10-3 to TRBJ2-4; the D gene could be TRBD1 or TRBD2 (6 bases each). The material sequenced was memory CD4+ T cells sorted from blood. Subset indicated: CD45RA-negative fraction. CDR3 in DNA: TGTGCCATCAGTGGGGGGGACACGTTTGACATTCAGTACTTC. Translating it yields CAISGGDTFDIQYF.